This entry concerns a single T cell receptor beta chain. Its specificity is not known. CDR1 ENHRY and CDR2 SYGVKD come from the germline V gene. Trimming removed 0 bases at V and 6 bases at J, with 6 bases between. The CDR3 length is 13 residues. Profiled with immunoSEQ multiplex PCR; TCRdb holds only in-frame clones, not every one. This table has 90,000 to 120,000 clones, about 91% appearing once. Researchers took blood at baseline, on cycle 4 day 1, and on cycle 7 day 1. The data were taken from a study of OX40 agonist ivuxolimab in advanced cancers. Study-wide points: Partly responding patients at 0.1-3.0 mg/kg showed some of the smallest clonal expansion.

The origin of this receptor is an adult with an advanced solid tumor such as melanoma, head and neck, liver or kidney cancer. Material: CD4+ or CD8+ T cells sorted from blood, obtained in a trial of the OX40 agonist ivuxolimab. The V gene is TRBV10-3, the J gene TRBJ1-5, with D unclear. CDR3 DNA: TGTGCCATCAGTGAGTCGAAGGTTCAGCCCCAGCATTTT. It translates to CAISESKVQPQHF.